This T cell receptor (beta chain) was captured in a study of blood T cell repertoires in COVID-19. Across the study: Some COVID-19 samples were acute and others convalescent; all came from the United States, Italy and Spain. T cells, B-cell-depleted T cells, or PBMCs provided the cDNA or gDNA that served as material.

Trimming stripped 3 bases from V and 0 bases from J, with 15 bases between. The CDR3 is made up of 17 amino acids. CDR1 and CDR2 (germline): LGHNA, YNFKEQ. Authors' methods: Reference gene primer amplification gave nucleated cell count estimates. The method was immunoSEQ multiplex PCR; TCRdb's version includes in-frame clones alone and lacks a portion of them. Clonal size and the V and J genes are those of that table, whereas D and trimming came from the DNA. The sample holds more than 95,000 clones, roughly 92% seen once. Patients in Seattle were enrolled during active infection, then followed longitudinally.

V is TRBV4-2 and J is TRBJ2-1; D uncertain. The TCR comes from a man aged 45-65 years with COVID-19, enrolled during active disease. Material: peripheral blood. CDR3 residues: CASSQAAVRSSYNEQFF. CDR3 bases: TGTGCCAGCAGCCAGGCCGCCGTGCGGAGCTCCTACAATGAGCAGTTCTTC.